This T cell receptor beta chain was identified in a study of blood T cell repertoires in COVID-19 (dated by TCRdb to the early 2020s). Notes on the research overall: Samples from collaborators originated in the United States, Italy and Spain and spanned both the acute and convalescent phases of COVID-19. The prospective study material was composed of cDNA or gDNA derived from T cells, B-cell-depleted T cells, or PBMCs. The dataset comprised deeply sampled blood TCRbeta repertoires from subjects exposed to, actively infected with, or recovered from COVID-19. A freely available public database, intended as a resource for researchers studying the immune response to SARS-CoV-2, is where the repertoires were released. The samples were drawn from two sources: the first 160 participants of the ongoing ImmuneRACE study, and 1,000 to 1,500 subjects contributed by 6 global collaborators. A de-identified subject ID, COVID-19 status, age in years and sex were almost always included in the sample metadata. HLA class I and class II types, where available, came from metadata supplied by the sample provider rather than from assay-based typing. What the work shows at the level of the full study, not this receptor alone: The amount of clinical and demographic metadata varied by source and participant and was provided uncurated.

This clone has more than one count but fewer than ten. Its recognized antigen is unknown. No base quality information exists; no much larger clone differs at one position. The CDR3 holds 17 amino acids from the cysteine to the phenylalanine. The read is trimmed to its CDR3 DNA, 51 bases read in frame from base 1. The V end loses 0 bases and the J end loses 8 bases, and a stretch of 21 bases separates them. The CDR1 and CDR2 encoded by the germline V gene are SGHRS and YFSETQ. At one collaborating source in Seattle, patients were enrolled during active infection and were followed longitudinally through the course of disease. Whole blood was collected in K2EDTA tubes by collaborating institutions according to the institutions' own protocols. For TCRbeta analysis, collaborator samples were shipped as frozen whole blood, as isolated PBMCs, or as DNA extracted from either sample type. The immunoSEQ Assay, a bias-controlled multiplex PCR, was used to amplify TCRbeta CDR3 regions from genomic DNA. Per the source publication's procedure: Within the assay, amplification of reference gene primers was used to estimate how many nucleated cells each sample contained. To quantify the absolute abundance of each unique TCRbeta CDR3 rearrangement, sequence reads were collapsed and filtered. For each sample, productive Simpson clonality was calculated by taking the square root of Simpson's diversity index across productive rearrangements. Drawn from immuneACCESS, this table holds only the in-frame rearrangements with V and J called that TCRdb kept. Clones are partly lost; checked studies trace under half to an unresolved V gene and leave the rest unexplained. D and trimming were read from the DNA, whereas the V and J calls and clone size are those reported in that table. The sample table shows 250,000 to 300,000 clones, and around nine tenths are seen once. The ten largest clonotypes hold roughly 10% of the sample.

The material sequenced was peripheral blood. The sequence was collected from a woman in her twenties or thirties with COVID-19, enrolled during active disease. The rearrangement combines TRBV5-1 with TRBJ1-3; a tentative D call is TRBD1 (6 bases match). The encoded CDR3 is CASSLAPLTGLLDTIYF. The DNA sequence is TGCGCCAGCAGCTTGGCGCCCCTAACAGGGCTCTTGGACACCATATATTTT. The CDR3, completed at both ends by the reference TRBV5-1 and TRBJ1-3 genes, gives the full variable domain KAGVTQTPRYLIKTRGQQVTLSCSPISGHRSVSWYQQTPGQGLQFLFEYFSETQRNKGNFPGRFSGRQFSNSRSEMNVSTLELGDSALYLCASSLAPLTGLLDTIYFGEGSWLTVV.